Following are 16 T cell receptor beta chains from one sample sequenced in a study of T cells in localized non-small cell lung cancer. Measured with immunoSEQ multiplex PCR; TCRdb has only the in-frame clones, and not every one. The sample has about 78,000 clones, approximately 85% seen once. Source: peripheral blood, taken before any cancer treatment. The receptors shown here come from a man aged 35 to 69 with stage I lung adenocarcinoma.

The CDR3 coding sequence is TGCAGCGCGACAGGGAGCGGGGGGAGTTGGCAGTTCTTC. It yields the protein CSATGSGGSWQFF. V gene TRBV29-1 combines with J gene TRBJ2-1; 9 bases line up with TRBD2. Germline assignment: CDR1 SQVTM and CDR2 ANQGSEA. The V gene end was trimmed by 7 bases and the J gene end by 12 bases; junction bases not matched to a gene: 13. This CDR3 has 13 residues.

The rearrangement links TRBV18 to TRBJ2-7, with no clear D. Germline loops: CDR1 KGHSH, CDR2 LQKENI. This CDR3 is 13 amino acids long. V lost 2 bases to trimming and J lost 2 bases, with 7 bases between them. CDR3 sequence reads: CASSPVAAYEQYF. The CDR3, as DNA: TGTGCCAGCTCACCAGTGGCGGCCTACGAGCAGTACTTC.

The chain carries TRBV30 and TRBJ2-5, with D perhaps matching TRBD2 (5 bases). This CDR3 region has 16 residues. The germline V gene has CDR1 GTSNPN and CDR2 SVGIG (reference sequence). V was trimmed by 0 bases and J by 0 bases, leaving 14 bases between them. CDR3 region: CAWSVGGQWNQETQYF. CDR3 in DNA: TGTGCCTGGAGTGTAGGAGGTCAGTGGAACCAAGAGACCCAGTACTTC. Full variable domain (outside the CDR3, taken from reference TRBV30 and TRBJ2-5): SQTIHQWPATLVQPVGSPLSLECTVEGTSNPNLYWYRQAAGRGLQLLFYSVGIGQISSEVPQNLSASRPQDRQFILSSKKLLLSDSGFYLCAWSVGGQWNQETQYFGPGTRLLVL.

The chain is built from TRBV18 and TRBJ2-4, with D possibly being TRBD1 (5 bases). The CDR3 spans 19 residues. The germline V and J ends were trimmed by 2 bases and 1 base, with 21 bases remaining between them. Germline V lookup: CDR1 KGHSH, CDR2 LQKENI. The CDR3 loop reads CASSPIKTETTLAKNIQYF. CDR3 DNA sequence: TGTGCCAGCTCACCAATCAAGACAGAAACTACCCTTGCCAAAAACATTCAGTACTTC. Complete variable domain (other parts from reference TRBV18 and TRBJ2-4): NAGVMQNPRHLVRRRGQEARLRCSPMKGHSHVYWYRQLPEEGLKFMVYLQKENIIDESGMPKERFSAEFPKEGPSILRIQQVVRGDSAAYFCASSPIKTETTLAKNIQYFGAGTRLSVL.

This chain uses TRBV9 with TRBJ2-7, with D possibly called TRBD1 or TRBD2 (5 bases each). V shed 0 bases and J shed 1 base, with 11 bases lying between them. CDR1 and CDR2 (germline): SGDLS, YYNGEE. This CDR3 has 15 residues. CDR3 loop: CASSVAQGVSYEQYF. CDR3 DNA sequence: TGTGCCAGCAGCGTAGCGCAGGGAGTATCCTACGAGCAGTACTTC.

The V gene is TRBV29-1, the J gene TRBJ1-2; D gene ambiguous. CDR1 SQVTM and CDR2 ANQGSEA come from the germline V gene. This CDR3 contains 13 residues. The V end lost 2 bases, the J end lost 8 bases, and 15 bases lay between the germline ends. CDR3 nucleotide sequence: TGCAGCGTTGAATGGAACTCTCCCTCGGGCTACACCTTC. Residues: CSVEWNSPSGYTF.

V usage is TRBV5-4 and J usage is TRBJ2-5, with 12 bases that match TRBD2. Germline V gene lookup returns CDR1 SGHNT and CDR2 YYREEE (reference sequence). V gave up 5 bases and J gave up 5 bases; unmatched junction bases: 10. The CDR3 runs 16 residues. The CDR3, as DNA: TGTGCCAGCAGTCCTGGACTAGCGGGGAACCGGGAGACCCAGTACTTC. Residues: CASSPGLAGNRETQYF.

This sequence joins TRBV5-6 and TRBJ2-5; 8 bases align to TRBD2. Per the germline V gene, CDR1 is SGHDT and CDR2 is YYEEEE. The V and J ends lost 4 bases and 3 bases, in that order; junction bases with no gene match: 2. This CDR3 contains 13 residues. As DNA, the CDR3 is TGTGCCAGCAGCAAAGCGGGAGAAGAGACCCAGTACTTC. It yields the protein CASSKAGEETQYF.

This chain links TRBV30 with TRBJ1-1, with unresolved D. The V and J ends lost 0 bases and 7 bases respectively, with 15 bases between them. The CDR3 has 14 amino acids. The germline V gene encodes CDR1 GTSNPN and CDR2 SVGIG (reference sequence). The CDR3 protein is CAWSVLAGSYEAFF. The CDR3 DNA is TGTGCCTGGAGTGTATTGGCCGGGTCATATGAAGCTTTCTTT.

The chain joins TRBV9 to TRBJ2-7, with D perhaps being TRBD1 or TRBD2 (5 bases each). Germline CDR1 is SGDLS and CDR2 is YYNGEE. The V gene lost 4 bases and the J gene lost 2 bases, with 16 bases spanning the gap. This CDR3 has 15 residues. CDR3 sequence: CASSQGPPGPYEQYF. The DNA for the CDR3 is TGTGCCAGCAGCCAGGGACCCCCGGGGCCCTACGAGCAGTACTTC.

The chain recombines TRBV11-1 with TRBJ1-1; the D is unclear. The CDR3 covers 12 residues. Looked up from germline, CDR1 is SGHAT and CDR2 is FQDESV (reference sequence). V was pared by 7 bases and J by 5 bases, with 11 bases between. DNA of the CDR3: TGTGCCAGCAACCACGGGGATACTGAAGCTTTCTTT. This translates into CASNHGDTEAFF.

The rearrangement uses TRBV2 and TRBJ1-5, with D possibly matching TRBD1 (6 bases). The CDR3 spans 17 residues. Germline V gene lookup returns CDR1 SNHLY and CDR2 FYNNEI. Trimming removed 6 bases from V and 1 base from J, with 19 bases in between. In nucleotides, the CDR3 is TGTGCCAGCAGAGTTGGACAGCCGGGTAGGAGCAATCAGCCCCAGCATTTT. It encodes CASRVGQPGRSNQPQHF.

The CDR3 bases are TGTGCCAGCAGTGAAGCACACCTTAACTATGGCTACACCTTC. This encodes CASSEAHLNYGYTF. The chain is built from TRBV6-1 and TRBJ1-2, with D uncertain. The CDR3 has 14 amino acids. With 0 bases removed from V and 1 base from J, the gap between germline ends came to 6 bases. CDR1 is MNHNS, CDR2 SASEGT, per germline.

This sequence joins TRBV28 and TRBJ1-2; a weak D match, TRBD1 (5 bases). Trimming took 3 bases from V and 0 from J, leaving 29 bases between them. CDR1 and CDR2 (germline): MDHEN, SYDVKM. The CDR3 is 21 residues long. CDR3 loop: CASSFFFRVREKPLANYGYTF. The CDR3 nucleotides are TGTGCCAGCAGTTTTTTCTTCAGGGTAAGGGAGAAACCTTTAGCTAACTATGGCTACACCTTC.

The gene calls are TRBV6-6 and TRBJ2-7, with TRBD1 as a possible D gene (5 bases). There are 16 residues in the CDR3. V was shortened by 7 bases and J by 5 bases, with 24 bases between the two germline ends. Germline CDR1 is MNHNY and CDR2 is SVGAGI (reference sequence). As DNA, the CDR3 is TGTGCCAGCACCCTAGTACGAGGACAATCTGTCCACGAGCAGTACTTC. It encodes CASTLVRGQSVHEQYF.

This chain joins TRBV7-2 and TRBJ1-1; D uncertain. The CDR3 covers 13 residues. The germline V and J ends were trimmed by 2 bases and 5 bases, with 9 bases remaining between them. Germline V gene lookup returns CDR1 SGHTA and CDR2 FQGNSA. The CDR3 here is CASSLHRGTEAFF. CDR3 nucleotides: TGTGCCAGCAGCTTACACAGAGGAACTGAAGCTTTCTTT.